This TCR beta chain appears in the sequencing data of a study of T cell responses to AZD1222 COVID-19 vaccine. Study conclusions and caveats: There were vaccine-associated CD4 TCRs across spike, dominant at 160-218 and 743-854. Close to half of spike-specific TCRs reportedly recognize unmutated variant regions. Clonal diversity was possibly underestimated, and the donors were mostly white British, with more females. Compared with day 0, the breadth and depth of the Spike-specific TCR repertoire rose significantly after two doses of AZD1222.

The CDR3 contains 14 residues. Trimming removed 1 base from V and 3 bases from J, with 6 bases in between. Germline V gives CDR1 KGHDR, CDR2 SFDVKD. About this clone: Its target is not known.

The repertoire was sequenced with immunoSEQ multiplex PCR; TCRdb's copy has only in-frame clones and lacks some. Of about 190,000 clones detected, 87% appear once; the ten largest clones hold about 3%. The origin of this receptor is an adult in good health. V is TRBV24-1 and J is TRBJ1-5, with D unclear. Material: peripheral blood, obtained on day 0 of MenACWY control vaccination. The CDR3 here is CATSDFASNQPQHF. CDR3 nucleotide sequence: TGTGCCACCAGTGATTTTGCGTCCAATCAGCCCCAGCATTTT.